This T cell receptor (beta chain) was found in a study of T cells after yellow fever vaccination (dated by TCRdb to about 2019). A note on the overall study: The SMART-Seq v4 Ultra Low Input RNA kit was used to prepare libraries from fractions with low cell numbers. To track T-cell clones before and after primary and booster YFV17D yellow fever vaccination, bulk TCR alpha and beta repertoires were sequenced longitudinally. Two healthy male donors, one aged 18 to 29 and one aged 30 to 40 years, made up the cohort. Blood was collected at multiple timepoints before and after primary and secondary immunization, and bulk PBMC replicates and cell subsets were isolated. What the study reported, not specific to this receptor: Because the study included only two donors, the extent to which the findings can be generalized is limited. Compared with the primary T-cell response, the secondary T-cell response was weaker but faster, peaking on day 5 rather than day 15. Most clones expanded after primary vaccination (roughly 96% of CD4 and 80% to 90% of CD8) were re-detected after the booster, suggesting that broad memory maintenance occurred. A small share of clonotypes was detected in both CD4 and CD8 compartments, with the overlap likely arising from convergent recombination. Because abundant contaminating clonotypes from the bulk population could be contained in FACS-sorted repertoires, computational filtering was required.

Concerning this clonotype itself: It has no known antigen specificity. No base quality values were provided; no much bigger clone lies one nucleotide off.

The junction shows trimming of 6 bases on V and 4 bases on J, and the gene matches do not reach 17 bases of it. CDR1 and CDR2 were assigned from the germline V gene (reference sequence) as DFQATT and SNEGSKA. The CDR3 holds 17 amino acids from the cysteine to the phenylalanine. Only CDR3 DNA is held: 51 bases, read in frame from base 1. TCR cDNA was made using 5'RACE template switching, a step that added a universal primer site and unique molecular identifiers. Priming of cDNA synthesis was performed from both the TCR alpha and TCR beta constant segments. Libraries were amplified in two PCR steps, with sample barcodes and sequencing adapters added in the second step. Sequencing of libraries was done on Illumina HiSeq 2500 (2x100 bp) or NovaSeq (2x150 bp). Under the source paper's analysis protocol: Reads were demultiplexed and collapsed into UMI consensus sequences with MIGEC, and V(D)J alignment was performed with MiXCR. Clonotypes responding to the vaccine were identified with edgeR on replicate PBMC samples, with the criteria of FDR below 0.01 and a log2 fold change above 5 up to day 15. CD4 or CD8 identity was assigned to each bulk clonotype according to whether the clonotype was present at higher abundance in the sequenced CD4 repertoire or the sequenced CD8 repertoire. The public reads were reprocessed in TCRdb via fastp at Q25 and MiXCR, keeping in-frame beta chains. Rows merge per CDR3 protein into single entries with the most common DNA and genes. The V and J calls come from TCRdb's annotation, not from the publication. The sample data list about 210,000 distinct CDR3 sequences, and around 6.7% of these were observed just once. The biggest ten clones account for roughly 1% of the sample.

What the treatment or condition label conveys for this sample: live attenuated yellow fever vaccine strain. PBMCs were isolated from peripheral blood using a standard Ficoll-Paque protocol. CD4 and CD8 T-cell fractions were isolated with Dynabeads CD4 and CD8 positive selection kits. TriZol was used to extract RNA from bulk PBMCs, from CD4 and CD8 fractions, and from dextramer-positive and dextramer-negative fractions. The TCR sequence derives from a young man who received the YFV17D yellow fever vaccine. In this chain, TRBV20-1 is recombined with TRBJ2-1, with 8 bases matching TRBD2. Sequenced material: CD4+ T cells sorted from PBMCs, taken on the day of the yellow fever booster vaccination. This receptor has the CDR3 CSAPPAGRAREYNEQFF. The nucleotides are TGCAGTGCCCCACCTGCCGGGAGGGCCCGCGAATACAATGAGCAGTTCTTC.